This TCR beta chain was recorded in a study of human versus mouse CDR3 diversity and MHC coevolution. In the study overall: Valid reads per sample ranged from about 0.6 x 10^7 to 1.7 x 10^7.

Findings of the study overall: Among all groups, most of the three human donors showed least clonal inequality.

A note on this clone: What it binds is not known.

There are 15 residues in the CDR3. CDR1 is MNHEY, CDR2 SVGAGI, per germline. Trimming took 4 bases from V and 6 from J, leaving 19 bases between them. Using immunoSEQ multiplex PCR, the repertoire was profiled, and TCRdb retains in-frame clones only, with some absent. Among 55,000 to 65,000 clones, over 90% were seen once, and the ten largest hold 18%. Cells were CD45RO-negative CD62L-positive naive CD4 T cells sorted from PBMCs. The rearrangement uses TRBV6-5 and TRBJ2-7; possible D gene TRBD2, 7 bases. Sequenced input: naive CD4+ T cells from blood. Documented subset: CD45RO-negative CD62L-positive naive CD4 T cells. This receptor was taken from a person in their sixties or seventies in good health. The CDR3 sequence is CASSSRGGSVSEQYF. The CDR3 nucleotides read TGTGCCAGCAGTTCCAGGGGCGGGAGTGTTTCCGAGCAGTACTTC.